What follows are 20 T cell receptor beta chains derived from one specimen sequenced in a study of chemoradiotherapy in HPV16-positive cancers. Profiled with immunoSEQ multiplex PCR; TCRdb holds only in-frame clones, not every one. The sample records about 31,000 clones, roughly 84% being singletons. The sequences come from blood, collected from a patient who underwent chemoradiotherapy. The receptors come from a human donor with HPV-associated anogenital cancer.

The chain carries TRBV4-1 and TRBJ2-1, with 9 bases lining up with TRBD1. The CDR3 covers 15 residues. Germline trimming cut 0 bases from V and 4 bases from J; bases unmatched to any gene: 1. Germline V gene lookup returns CDR1 MGHRA and CDR2 YSYEKL. The CDR3 coding sequence is TGCGCCAGCAGCCAAGAAGGGACAGGGTACAATGAGCAGTTCTTC. Amino acid sequence: CASSQEGTGYNEQFF.

The chain carries TRBV5-1 and TRBJ2-5; 7 nucleotides match TRBD1. The V gene end was trimmed by 0 bases and the J gene end by 3 bases; junction bases not matched to a gene: 5. CDR1 and CDR2 from the germline V gene are SGHRS and YFSETQ. The CDR3 contains 15 residues. CDR3 nucleotide sequence: TGCGCCAGCAGCTTGGGCCGGACAGGAAAAGAGACCCAGTACTTC. It yields the protein CASSLGRTGKETQYF.

The rearrangement uses TRBV5-1 and TRBJ2-3, with D perhaps matching TRBD1 (6 bases). Germline V gene lookup returns CDR1 SGHRS and CDR2 YFSETQ. V was trimmed by 2 bases and J by 4 bases, leaving 11 bases between them. The CDR3 runs to 14 residues. CDR3 loop: CASSFIQGSDTQYF. CDR3 DNA sequence: TGCGCCAGCAGCTTTATACAGGGATCAGATACGCAGTATTTT.

V gene TRBV19 combines with J gene TRBJ1-5, with TRBD1 matching 7 bases. V lost 2 bases, J lost 0 bases, and 10 bases stayed unmatched. Germline CDR1 reads LNHDA; CDR2 reads SQIVND (reference sequence). This CDR3 comprises 18 residues. DNA for the CDR3: TGTGCCAGTAGTATACAGTTCGTCAGGGGGATTAGCAATCAGCCCCAGCATTTT. This encodes CASSIQFVRGISNQPQHF.

The chain is built from TRBV23-1 and TRBJ2-1; a weak D match, TRBD1 (6 bases). TRBV23-1 counts as an open reading frame of uncertain function. The V end was cut by 6 bases, the J end by 12 bases, with 9 bases between. This CDR3 comprises 10 residues. This CDR3 reads CASRGQSQFF. The CDR3, as DNA: TGCGCCAGCAGAGGACAGTCGCAGTTCTTC.

This clone occurred a few times. This chain links TRBV9 with TRBJ2-7; 10 positions agree with TRBD2. Germline V gives CDR1 SGDLS, CDR2 YYNGEE. This CDR3 is 18 amino acids long. The V gene end was trimmed by 0 bases and the J gene end by 3 bases; junction bases not matched to a gene: 12. This CDR3 is CASSVGLAGVSSNYEQYV. The CDR3 nucleotides are TGTGCCAGCAGCGTAGGGCTAGCGGGGGTATCGTCCAACTACGAGCAGTACGTC.

The gene calls are TRBV6-5 and TRBJ2-2; 12 bases are shared with TRBD2. With 6 bases clipped from V and 6 bases from J, the junction kept 5 bases outside the gene matches. Germline values: CDR1 MNHEY, CDR2 SVGAGI. The CDR3 is 15 residues long. The chain's CDR3 is CASSDRLAGAGELFF. The CDR3 coding sequence is TGTGCCAGCAGCGACAGACTAGCGGGGGCCGGGGAGCTGTTTTTT.

The chain has TRBV10-3 and TRBJ2-1, with 15 positions matching TRBD2. The J segment lost 4 bases and the V segment lost 10 bases, leaving 8 bases of the junction unmatched. The CDR3 loop spans 16 amino acids. Germline assignment: CDR1 ENHRY and CDR2 SYGVKD. The DNA of the CDR3 is TGTGCCACCTTTTGGACTAGCGGGGGGGAGTACAATGAGCAGTTCTTC. Encoded protein: CATFWTSGGEYNEQFF.

The chain combines TRBV5-1 with TRBJ2-2; D is perhaps TRBD2 (5 bases). Germline loops: CDR1 SGHRS, CDR2 YFSETQ. The CDR3 length is 13 residues. The ends were cut back, 5 bases at V and 3 bases at J, with 8 bases in the middle. In DNA form, the CDR3 reads TGCGCCAGCAGAGCGGACGACACCGGGGAGCTGTTTTTT. Its translation: CASRADDTGELFF.

V is TRBV28 and J is TRBJ2-7; D might be TRBD2 (5 bases). The ends were cut back, 7 bases at V and 0 bases at J, with 13 bases in the middle. Germline CDR1 and CDR2: MDHEN and SYDVKM. The CDR3 covers 14 residues. The CDR3 here is CASNPLGLSYEQYF. The DNA for the CDR3 is TGTGCCAGCAATCCTCTTGGACTCTCCTACGAGCAGTACTTC.

The chain carries TRBV7-6 and TRBJ2-7; tentative D call: TRBD2 (6 bases). Trimming stripped 8 bases from V and 3 bases from J, with 20 bases between. CDR3 length: 15 residues. Germline CDR1 and CDR2: SGHVS and FNYEAQ. CDR3 in DNA: TGTGCCAGCGGCCAGGATCAAGGGAGGAACTACGAGCAGTACTTC. Encoded protein: CASGQDQGRNYEQYF.

V and J are TRBV6-1 and TRBJ1-2; 11 bases align to TRBD1. Germline loops: CDR1 MNHNS, CDR2 SASEGT. The V gene end was trimmed by 5 bases and the J gene end by 5 bases; junction bases not matched to a gene: 7. The CDR3 has 15 residues. The CDR3 loop is CASSTGTGGDYGYTF. CDR3 bases: TGTGCCAGCAGTACTGGGACAGGGGGGGATTATGGCTACACCTTC.

In its sample, this clone was seen a few times. The J gene is TRBJ1-2, the V gene TRBV19, with unresolved D. The germline V gene has CDR1 LNHDA and CDR2 SQIVND (reference sequence). The CDR3 sequence is 15 residues long. The V end was cut by 5 bases, the J end by 3 bases, with 16 bases between. The CDR3 reads CASSVGRRPYYGYTF. The CDR3 DNA follows: TGTGCCAGTAGTGTGGGCAGGAGACCTTACTATGGCTACACCTTC. Using reference TRBV19 and TRBJ1-2 for the parts outside the CDR3, the full variable domain is DGGITQSPKYLFRKEGQNVTLSCEQNLNHDAMYWYRQDPGQGLRLIYYSQIVNDFQKGDIAEGYSVSREKKESFPLTVTSAQKNPTAFYLCASSVGRRPYYGYTFGSGTRLTVV.

The chain carries TRBV28 and TRBJ1-2; 7 bases line up with TRBD1. V lost 4 bases and J lost 1; bases outside the gene matches: 6. The CDR3 has 15 residues. Germline CDR1 reads MDHEN; CDR2 reads SYDVKM. The CDR3 DNA reads as TGTGCCAGCAGTTCGACAGGGTATGGTAACTATGGCTACACCTTC. This gives the protein CASSSTGYGNYGYTF.

The chain has TRBV19 and TRBJ2-5; D might be TRBD2 (6 bases). V shed 3 bases and J shed 2 bases, with 13 bases lying between them. Germline V lookup: CDR1 LNHDA, CDR2 SQIVND (reference sequence). The CDR3 sequence is 15 residues long. Here the CDR3 reads CASSMSGLFQETQYF. The CDR3 nucleotides are TGTGCCAGTAGTATGAGCGGGCTATTTCAAGAGACCCAGTACTTC.

The chain recombines TRBV18 with TRBJ1-2; TRBD1 matches 12 bases. Germline trimming cut 0 bases from V and 7 bases from J; bases unmatched to any gene: 6. The CDR3 contains 16 residues. Germline V CDR1 and CDR2: KGHSH, LQKENI. CDR3 in amino acids: CASSPPGGQGAVGYTF. The DNA of the CDR3 is TGTGCCAGCTCACCACCGGGGGGACAGGGGGCAGTTGGCTACACCTTC.

The chain is built from TRBV5-1 and TRBJ2-5, with TRBD2 matching 13 bases. Germline V gene lookup returns CDR1 SGHRS and CDR2 YFSETQ. This CDR3 is built from 16 residues. V was clipped by 0 bases and J by 2 bases; unmatched bases: 1. The DNA of the CDR3 is TGCGCCAGCAGCTTGGCGGGACTAGCGGGGCAAGAGACCCAGTACTTC. It yields the protein CASSLAGLAGQETQYF.

This clone appeared a single time. The rearrangement uses TRBV27 and TRBJ2-1, with 11 bases matching TRBD2. The CDR3 has 15 amino acids. V was clipped by 2 bases and J by 3 bases; unmatched bases: 0. Germline-derived CDR1 and CDR2 are MNHEY and SMNVEV (reference sequence). Written as DNA, the CDR3 is TGTGCCAGCAGTTTACTAGCGGGGGGCTACAATGAGCAGTTCTTC. Translated: CASSLLAGGYNEQFF.

This clone was observed a single time. V usage is TRBV5-6 and J usage is TRBJ2-2; 9 positions agree with TRBD2. V gave up 0 bases and J gave up 2 bases; unmatched junction bases: 5. CDR1 is SGHDT, CDR2 YYEEEE, per germline. This CDR3 is built from 17 residues. CDR3 sequence reads: CASSLVGLAANTGELFF. CDR3 DNA: TGTGCCAGCAGCTTGGTGGGACTAGCCGCAAACACCGGGGAGCTGTTTTTT.

The chain links TRBV11-2 to TRBJ2-7; a weak D match, TRBD2 (6 bases). The CDR3 loop spans 15 amino acids. Germline CDR1 reads SGHAT; CDR2 reads FQNNGV. Trimming shortened V by 5 bases and J by 6 bases, and 20 bases separated the two germline ends. The CDR3 nucleotides read TGTGCCAGCAGCCGGGAGTTGGATGGGACCTCCGAGCAGTACTTC. It codes for CASSRELDGTSEQYF.